This T cell receptor (beta chain) was identified during a study of technical replicates of blood from a few donors. The V gene's germline CDR1 is MNHNY and CDR2 SVGAGI (reference sequence). The CDR3 sequence is 14 residues long. The V gene end was trimmed by 5 bases and the J gene end by 5 bases; junction bases not matched to a gene: 7. The data were produced by immunoSEQ multiplex PCR, yet TCRdb's version contains in-frame clones alone and is incomplete. The sample contains fewer than 65,000 clones, more than 75% of which appear only once. The V call is TRBV6-6, the J call TRBJ2-7, with 9 bases fitting TRBD2. The TCR comes from a human donor in good health. Some clones in this sample may be carry-over from other donors' samples. Specimen: PBMCs. This CDR3 is CASSGAGGADEQYF. CDR3 nucleotides: TGTGCCAGCAGTGGGGCGGGAGGGGCAGACGAGCAGTACTTC.